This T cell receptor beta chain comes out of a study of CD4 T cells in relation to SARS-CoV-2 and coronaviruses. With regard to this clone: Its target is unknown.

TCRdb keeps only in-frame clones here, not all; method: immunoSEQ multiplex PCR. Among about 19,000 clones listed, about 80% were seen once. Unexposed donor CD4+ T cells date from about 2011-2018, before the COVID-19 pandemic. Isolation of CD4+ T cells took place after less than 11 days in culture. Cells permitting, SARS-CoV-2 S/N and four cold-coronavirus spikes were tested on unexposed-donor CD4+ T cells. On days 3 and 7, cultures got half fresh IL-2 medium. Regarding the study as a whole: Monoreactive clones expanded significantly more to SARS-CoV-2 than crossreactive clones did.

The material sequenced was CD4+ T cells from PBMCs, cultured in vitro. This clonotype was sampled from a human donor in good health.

CDR3 bases: TGTGCCAGCAGTGAACAATGGGACGACGCAGATACGCAGTATTTT. Its translation: CASSEQWDDADTQYF. The chain uses TRBV6-1 and TRBJ2-3; D is possibly TRBD1 or TRBD2 (5 bases each). Per germline, CDR1 MNHNS and CDR2 SASEGT. The ends were cut back, 2 bases at V and 4 bases at J, with 13 bases in the middle. This CDR3 is built from 15 residues.